The 29 T cell receptor beta chains reported below all come from one sample, sequenced in a study of human T cells and chemical hapten exposure. Regarding time point: patch test 1, 2 weeks after DPC sensitization. The treatment is: therapeutic diphenylcyclopropenone sensitization with weekly scalp DPC. In TCRdb, the RACE reads were re-called with MiXCR into one record per CDR3 protein. The data hold roughly 72,000 distinct CDR3 sequences, with 10% to 13% observed a single time. The specimen was whole blood, collected in connection with sensitization to the hapten diphenylcyclopropenone (DPC). These TCRs come from a woman between 45 and 60 years old with alopecia areata. Some clones in this sample may be carry-over from other donors' samples.

The chain joins TRBV30 to TRBJ2-7; D remains ambiguous. The CDR3 length is 13 residues. Germline values: CDR1 GTSNPN, CDR2 SVGIG (reference sequence). Trimming removed 0 bases at V and 3 bases at J, with 9 bases between. The CDR3 region has the DNA TGTGCCTGGAGTGTGGGCAGACGCTACGAGCAGTACTTC. Its protein product is CAWSVGRRYEQYF.

Ten or more counts support this clonotype. The chain joins TRBV20-1 to TRBJ2-5; 8 bases map to TRBD2. CDR1 and CDR2 (germline): DFQATT, SNEGSKA (reference sequence). CDR3 length equals 14 residues. After removal of 8 bases from V and 7 bases from J, the junction contained 15 bases not matched to a gene. This chain's CDR3 is CSNREGGSPGTQYF. For the CDR3, the DNA is TGCAGTAATCGGGAGGGGGGCAGCCCGGGGACCCAGTACTTC.

There are a few counts of this clonotype. The CDR3 loop is CASSLWGLAGAGELFF. The CDR3 nucleotides are TGTGCCAGCAGTTTATGGGGACTAGCGGGGGCCGGGGAGCTGTTTTTT. The V and J genes are TRBV27 and TRBJ2-2; 14 bases are shared with TRBD2. Germline CDR1 is MNHEY and CDR2 is SMNVEV (reference sequence). The CDR3 has 16 amino acids. V lost 1 base and J lost 6; bases outside the gene matches: 1.

This clonotype was seen a few times. At one of its ends the junction is not consistent with the germline gene, which may arise from a read error. The rearrangement links TRBV6-2 or TRBV6-3 to TRBJ1-5; 8 positions agree with TRBD1. The CDR3 runs 14 residues. CDR1 is MNHEY, CDR2 SVGEGT, per germline. As DNA, the CDR3 is TGTGTCAGCAGTCTACAGGGGGGGAATCAGCCCCAGCATTTT. This translates into CVSSLQGGNQPQHF.

This clonotype was seen at least ten times. This rearrangement joins TRBV11-2 to TRBJ2-5; the match to TRBD2 covers 7 bases. Per germline, CDR1 SGHAT and CDR2 FQNNGV. The V segment lost 5 bases and the J segment 5 bases; nucleotides outside the gene matches: 8. CDR3 length: 14 amino acids. The CDR3 sequence: CASSPGPGRETQYF. CDR3 coding DNA: TGTGCCAGCAGCCCGGGTCCCGGGAGGGAGACCCAGTACTTC.

The chain uses TRBV9 and TRBJ2-2; 7 nucleotides line up with TRBD1. The CDR3 spans 16 residues. Trimming cost V 6 bases and J 0 bases; bases outside gene matches: 8. Per the germline V gene, CDR1 is SGDLS and CDR2 is YYNGEE. The CDR3 DNA follows: TGTGCCAGCAACCCAGGGGACAGACCGAACACCGGGGAGCTGTTTTTT. This encodes CASNPGDRPNTGELFF.

This clonotype has ten or more counts. V gene TRBV30 combines with J gene TRBJ1-1; D is perhaps TRBD1 (5 bases). V lost 0 bases to trimming and J lost 6 bases, with 14 bases between them. CDR1 and CDR2 from the germline V gene are GTSNPN and SVGIG (reference sequence). This CDR3 is built from 14 residues. CDR3: CAWSVTDLGAEAFF. The CDR3 coding sequence is TGTGCCTGGAGTGTTACAGACCTGGGGGCTGAAGCTTTCTTT. The variable domain in full, with the rest retrieved from reference TRBV30 and TRBJ1-1, is SQTIHQWPATLVQPVGSPLSLECTVEGTSNPNLYWYRQAAGRGLQLLFYSVGIGQISSEVPQNLSASRPQDRQFILSSKKLLLSDSGFYLCAWSVTDLGAEAFFGQGTRLTVV.

This clonotype was found a few times. The chain combines TRBV6-1 with TRBJ1-6, with D hard to call. V was clipped by 1 base and J by 10 bases, with 11 bases between them. CDR3 size: 14 residues. CDR1 MNHNS and CDR2 SASEGT come from the germline V gene. The CDR3 spells CASSEGSVWSPLHF. For the CDR3, the DNA is TGTGCCAGCAGTGAAGGGTCTGTTTGGTCACCCCTCCACTTT.

The CDR3 coding sequence is TGCAGTGCTAGAGATGCGGCTTTCCCCCTGGGGGCCAACGTCCTGACTTTC. Protein product: CSARDAAFPLGANVLTF. The chain is built from TRBV20-1 and TRBJ2-6; D call uncertain. In germline, CDR1 is DFQATT, CDR2 SNEGSKA (reference sequence). There are 17 residues in the CDR3. The ends were cut back, 0 bases at V and 4 bases at J, with 16 bases in the middle.

The rearrangement uses TRBV6-1 and TRBJ1-6; a weak D match, TRBD1 (5 bases). This CDR3 is 16 amino acids long. Germline-derived CDR1 and CDR2 are MNHNS and SASEGT. V was cut by 7 bases and J by 0 bases, with 13 bases left in between. The CDR3 reads CASMEDRRSYNSPLHF. CDR3 coding DNA: TGTGCCAGCATGGAAGACAGACGCTCCTATAATTCACCCCTCCACTTT.

At least ten counts were recorded for this clonotype. The CDR3 protein is CASSPWTSGNTGELFF. Here the CDR3 DNA reads TGTGCCAGCTCACCTTGGACTAGCGGGAACACCGGGGAGCTGTTTTTT. V usage is TRBV18 and J usage is TRBJ2-2, with 10 bases lining up with TRBD2. Germline lookup yields CDR1 KGHSH and CDR2 LQKENI. This CDR3 has 16 residues. Trimming removed 3 bases from V and 1 base from J; junction bases left unmatched: 2.

This chain links TRBV28 with TRBJ2-7; 7 bases match TRBD1. This CDR3 has 15 amino acids. Losses at the gene ends were 4 bases for V and 2 bases for J; bases not matched to a gene: 8. Germline V CDR1 and CDR2: MDHEN, SYDVKM. This CDR3 reads CASSSPLTGTYEQYF. The CDR3 DNA is TGTGCCAGCAGTTCCCCATTGACAGGGACCTACGAGCAGTACTTC.

The genes are TRBV14 and TRBJ2-7; possibly TRBD2 for D (6 bases). Between the trimmed V and J ends, which lost 2 bases and 12 bases, there was a span of 23 bases. Germline V lookup: CDR1 SGHDN, CDR2 FVKESK. CDR3 length: 15 amino acids. The DNA of the CDR3 is TGTGCCAGCAGCCAAACCCCGGTATCGGGAGTTTATCGGTACTTC. It translates to CASSQTPVSGVYRYF.

This clonotype turned up a few times. This rearrangement joins TRBV4-3 to TRBJ2-6; 9 bases are shared with TRBD1. With 8 bases clipped from V and 0 bases from J, the junction kept 8 bases outside the gene matches. Germline lookup yields CDR1 LGHNA and CDR2 YSLEER. The CDR3 is made up of 17 amino acids. In nucleotides, the CDR3 is TGCGCCAGCTCTGACAGGGGGGCTAGCTCTGGGGCCAACGTCCTGACTTTC. Its protein is CASSDRGASSGANVLTF.

The chain combines TRBV20-1 with TRBJ2-7; perhaps TRBD1 as D (5 bases). The V gene's germline CDR1 is DFQATT and CDR2 SNEGSKA (reference sequence). The CDR3 runs to 13 residues. V lost 0 bases, J lost 3 bases, and 9 bases lay in between. This CDR3 reads CSARDSQGYEQYF. CDR3 in DNA: TGCAGTGCTAGAGATAGCCAGGGCTACGAGCAGTACTTC.

The chain combines TRBV25-1 with TRBJ2-5; 10 positions match TRBD1. Germline values: CDR1 MGHDK, CDR2 SYGVNS. V lost 5 bases, J lost 5 bases, and 8 bases stayed unmatched. The CDR3 has 15 amino acids. CDR3 sequence: CASSPRQGAGETQYF. CDR3 nucleotide sequence: TGTGCCAGCAGTCCCCGACAGGGGGCTGGGGAGACCCAGTACTTC.

This clonotype was found a few times. The chain links TRBV7-9 to TRBJ2-3; D perhaps matches TRBD1 (7 bases). Germline V CDR1 and CDR2: SEHNR, FQNEAQ (reference sequence). The CDR3 extends over 16 amino acids. The V and J ends lost 4 bases and 1 base respectively, with 15 bases between them. Written as DNA, the CDR3 is TGTGCCAGCAGCTCCCAGGGGGGTTTGGGCACAGATACGCAGTATTTT. As protein: CASSSQGGLGTDTQYF.

The table lists this clonotype with many counts. The chain joins TRBV6-5 to TRBJ1-4; 7 bases are shared with TRBD1. The germline V gene encodes CDR1 MNHEY and CDR2 SVGAGI. The trim removed 7 bases at V and 8 bases at J, leaving 4 bases unmatched. The CDR3 is made up of 12 amino acids. The CDR3 DNA reads as TGTGCCAGCATCGCAGGGGGAGAAAAACTGTTTTTT. Protein product: CASIAGGEKLFF.

This clonotype showed up just a few times. The chain is built from TRBV12-3 or TRBV12-4 and TRBJ2-7; 7 bases align to TRBD1. The CDR3 totals 17 residues. V was pared by 5 bases and J by 9 bases, with 22 bases of the junction left unmatched. CDR3 sequence (DNA): TGTGCCAGCAGTCCCCCGAGCTGGGGGACAGCCCCTACGACGCAGTACTTC. It yields the protein CASSPPSWGTAPTTQYF.

This clonotype was counted between two and nine times. The rearrangement joins TRBV29-1 to TRBJ1-1; TRBD1 might be the D (5 bases). Germline CDR1 reads SQVTM; CDR2 reads ANQGSEA. CDR3 length: 12 amino acids. V was cut by 5 bases and J by 5 bases, with 12 bases left in between. The CDR3 protein is CSVQWGRTEAFF. The CDR3 coding sequence is TGCAGCGTTCAGTGGGGGAGGACTGAAGCTTTCTTT.

The chain joins TRBV18 to TRBJ1-1, with 7 bases matching TRBD1. The V segment lost 2 bases and the J segment 3 bases; nucleotides outside the gene matches: 9. The length of the CDR3 is 16 residues. From germline, CDR1 is KGHSH and CDR2 LQKENI. The CDR3 protein is CASSPLHRGRDTEAFF. The CDR3 DNA follows: TGTGCCAGCTCACCATTACACAGGGGCCGTGACACTGAAGCTTTCTTT.

This clonotype was detected many times. The rearrangement uses TRBV7-2 and TRBJ2-3; D remains ambiguous. CDR1 and CDR2 from the germline V gene are SGHTA and FQGNSA. V lost 5 bases, J lost 0 bases, and 9 bases lay in between. The CDR3 is 14 amino acids. CDR3 sequence (DNA): TGTGCCAGCAGCCAATTCGGGAGCACAGATACGCAGTATTTT. This translates into CASSQFGSTDTQYF.

The chain combines TRBV13 with TRBJ2-7; D tentatively reads TRBD1 or TRBD2 (5 bases each). Germline V gene sequence: CDR1 PRHDT, CDR2 FYEKMQ (reference sequence). The CDR3 consists of 14 residues. V gave up 5 bases and J gave up 3 bases, with 14 bases separating them. CDR3 protein: CASSTLGTLYEQYF. The CDR3, as DNA: TGTGCCAGCAGCACGCTCGGGACCCTCTACGAGCAGTACTTC.

The rearrangement links TRBV30 to TRBJ1-2; D unresolved. Germline V gives CDR1 GTSNPN, CDR2 SVGIG (reference sequence). V lost 4 bases and J 7 bases, leaving 10 bases between the germline ends. The CDR3 consists of 11 residues. CDR3 sequence (DNA): TGTGCCTGGACCCCACTGAGTGGCTACACCTTC. The encoded protein is CAWTPLSGYTF. Based on the CDR3 plus reference TRBV30 and TRBJ1-2, the full variable domain is SQTIHQWPATLVQPVGSPLSLECTVEGTSNPNLYWYRQAAGRGLQLLFYSVGIGQISSEVPQNLSASRPQDRQFILSSKKLLLSDSGFYLCAWTPLSGYTFGSGTRLTVV.

The chain combines TRBV12-3 or TRBV12-4 with TRBJ2-7, with D hard to call. With 2 bases removed from V and 6 bases from J, the gap between germline ends came to 8 bases. The CDR3 runs to 12 residues. The chain's CDR3 is CASSLSAGEQYF. For the CDR3, the DNA is TGTGCCAGCAGTTTAAGCGCCGGCGAGCAGTACTTC.

This clonotype came up many times. The CDR3 protein is CASSLVLREGTQYF. The CDR3 nucleotides are TGTGCCAGCAGCTTAGTCCTGCGGGAGGGGACGCAGTATTTT. This rearrangement joins TRBV7-2 to TRBJ2-3; TRBD2 agrees at 9 bases. Trimming removed 1 base from V and 9 bases from J; junction bases left unmatched: 5. The CDR3 runs to 14 residues. Germline V lookup: CDR1 SGHTA, CDR2 FQGNSA. The full variable domain, completed using reference TRBV7-2 and TRBJ2-3, is GAGVSQSPSNKVTEKGKDVELRCDPISGHTALYWYRQSLGQGLEFLIYFQGNSAPDKSGLPSDRFSAERTGGSVSTLTIQRTQQEDSAVYLCASSLVLREGTQYFGPGTRLTVL.

This clonotype was counted a few times. J is TRBJ2-7 and V is TRBV29-1; 9 positions match TRBD1. This CDR3 contains 13 residues. Germline V lookup: CDR1 SQVTM, CDR2 ANQGSEA. V shed 6 bases and J 2 bases; nucleotides not matched to a gene: 5. CDR3 protein: CSVGQGLTYEQYF. As DNA, the CDR3 is TGCAGCGTGGGACAGGGATTAACCTACGAGCAGTACTTC.

The genes are TRBV12-3 or TRBV12-4 and TRBJ1-4; a weak D match, TRBD1 (6 bases). V was trimmed by 3 bases and J by 8 bases, leaving 13 bases between them. The length of the CDR3 is 14 residues. Written as DNA, the CDR3 is TGTGCCAGCAGTTTGTACAGGGAGGGGGAAAAACTGTTTTTT. Translation: CASSLYREGEKLFF.

Ten or more counts support this clonotype. The chain recombines TRBV20-1 with TRBJ2-7; a possible D gene is TRBD2 (6 bases). The CDR3 contains 14 residues. V was clipped by 1 base and J by 3 bases, with 13 bases between them. Germline V CDR1 and CDR2: DFQATT, SNEGSKA (reference sequence). CDR3 sequence: CSARVGSGSYEQYF. Written as DNA, the CDR3 is TGCAGTGCTAGAGTGGGGTCCGGGAGCTACGAGCAGTACTTC.